This entry describes one T cell receptor (beta chain). Its target is unknown. Trimming removed 2 bases from V and 8 bases from J, with 9 bases in between. The germline V gene encodes CDR1 SQVTM and CDR2 ANQGSEA. This CDR3 is 12 amino acids long. These data originate in a study of sequential checkpoint blockade in melanoma. On the study more broadly: Arm A got nivolumab then ipilimumab; arm B the reverse, 1:1. DNA from around 90 pretreatment tumor samples underwent TCRβ immunosequencing. After both sequences, patients received maintenance nivolumab. Regarding the study as a whole: Pretreatment TIL clonality tracked with response in the nivolumab-first arm.

The treatment denotes: randomized to nivolumab then ipilimumab (arm A) or the reverse (arm B). TCRdb's table, derived via immunoSEQ multiplex PCR, lists solely in-frame clones and lacks some. The sample includes about 9,300 clones, roughly 28% seen only once; the top ten take 20% to 25%. The rearrangement uses TRBV29-1 and TRBJ1-4, with no clear D. This sequence originates from a human donor with melanoma. This material consisted of tumor tissue (inferred from file names), taken from a patient given nivolumab and ipilimumab in sequence. The CDR3 region has the DNA TGCAGCGTTGAAAAAGCCGGCGAAAAACTGTTTTTT. Translating it yields CSVEKAGEKLFF.